This T cell receptor beta chain was sequenced during a study of cytotoxic CD8 clonotypes in ibrutinib-treated CLL. In the study overall: Productive templates averaged about 250,000 per sample, and productive rearrangements 90,000 to 100,000.

Of note for this clone: Its antigen is still unknown.

The germline V and J ends were trimmed by 6 bases and 3 bases, with 11 bases remaining between them. CDR1 and CDR2 (germline): ENHRY, SYGVKD. There are 14 residues in the CDR3. Libraries were prepared by immunoSEQ multiplex PCR; TCRdb keeps only in-frame clonotypes and omits some of them. The data hold 140,000 to 150,000 clones, with 70% to 80% observed a single time. Findings and limits, study-wide: Higher circulating CD8+ T-cell counts strongly accompanied higher baseline clonality, above age-matched healthy donors. Progressing patients had sampling times that differed from those of sustained-remission patients.

The chain is built from TRBV10-3 and TRBJ1-4; D unclear. The sequencing used PBMCs, collected after 24 months of ibrutinib treatment. This TCR was recovered from a human donor with chronic lymphocytic leukemia. CDR3 nucleotide sequence: TGTGCCATCAGCCCCTCCACCCCTAATGAAAAACTGTTTTTT. Protein sequence: CAISPSTPNEKLFF.